This T cell receptor beta chain appears in the sequencing data of a study of CD8 T cells in Susac syndrome. The CDR3 loop spans 13 amino acids. Trimming cost V 0 bases and J 11 bases, with 12 bases left between them. CDR1 SGHDT and CDR2 YYEEEE come from the germline V gene. The authors sequenced TCR beta from blood CD8+ and CD4+ T cells. TEMRA cells were FACS-enriched and CD8+ and CD4+ T cells negatively isolated. RNA, at roughly 0.45 to 1 ug, was reverse transcribed with random hexamers. TCR beta CDR3 was amplified by immunoSEQ covering 54 Vbeta and 13 Jbeta. TCRdb reprocessed the immunoSEQ multiplex PCR reads via MiXCR and lists one record per CDR3 protein. The sample holds roughly 140,000 distinct CDR3 sequences, roughly 95% seen once.

Material: CD8+ T cells from PBMCs. The receptor's source is a human donor with multiple sclerosis. The chain uses TRBV5-6 and TRBJ1-5; tentatively, D is TRBD1 (5 bases). Here the CDR3 reads CASSLVGDGAQHF. CDR3 in DNA: TGTGCCAGCAGCTTGGTAGGGGACGGGGCCCAGCATTTT. Together with reference TRBV5-6 and TRBJ1-5, the CDR3 gives the full variable domain: DAGVTQSPTHLIKTRGQQVTLRCSPKSGHDTVSWYQQALGQGPQFIFQYYEEEERQRGNFPDRFSGHQFPNYSSELNVNALLLGDSALYLCASSLVGDGAQHFGDGTRLSIL.